One sample yielded the 5 T cell receptor beta chains listed below, sequenced in a study of graft-versus-host responses after intestinal transplantation. Antigens of these TCRs are unknown. Only in-frame clones appear in the TCRdb table, and some are missing; sequencing was by immunoSEQ multiplex PCR. The data hold roughly 90,000 clones, with 91% observed a single time. This specimen was unstimulated CD4+ T cells sorted from spleen or lymph node cells, taken before transplant. Every receptor here comes from a human donor who was the organ donor for an intestinal transplant.

This rearrangement joins TRBV7-8 to TRBJ2-2; 9 bases line up with TRBD1. Germline V gives CDR1 SGHVS, CDR2 FQNEAQ. V lost 5 bases to trimming and J lost 8 bases; unmatched junction nucleotides: 15. The CDR3 totals 17 residues. The CDR3 DNA sequence: TGTGCCAGCAGCGAGGGCGGGACAGGGTCTGCGGCAGGGGAGCTGTTTTTT. It specifies CASSEGGTGSAAGELFF.

This clone has just one count. This chain connects TRBV27 to TRBJ2-3; 8 nucleotides line up with TRBD1. CDR3 length: 17 residues. The junction had 14 bases not matched to a gene; V was cut back by 6 bases and J by 3 bases. From germline, CDR1 is MNHEY and CDR2 SMNVEV (reference sequence). The CDR3: CASSSPLTGGRTDTQYF. CDR3 nucleotides: TGTGCCAGCAGCTCACCACTAACAGGGGGAAGGACAGATACGCAGTATTTT.

CDR3 sequence (DNA): TGTGCCAGCAGTCAGGGATCTACGTATAATTCACCCCTCCACTTT. Its protein product is CASSQGSTYNSPLHF. V gene TRBV28 combines with J gene TRBJ1-6; tentative D call: TRBD1 (5 bases). Deletions cut 5 bases from V and 4 bases from J, with 12 bases between. Germline values: CDR1 MDHEN, CDR2 SYDVKM. The CDR3 runs 15 residues.

This chain links TRBV11-3 with TRBJ2-7, with TRBD1 as a possible D gene (6 bases). CDR3 length: 16 amino acids. With 3 bases removed from V and 5 bases from J, the gap between germline ends came to 20 bases. Germline V CDR1 and CDR2: SGHNT, YENEEA. The CDR3 reads CASSFDRTASNNEQYF. For the CDR3, the DNA is TGTGCCAGCAGCTTCGATCGGACAGCCTCAAACAACGAGCAGTACTTC.

CDR3 protein: CASSEGQGGSPLHF. In nucleotides, the CDR3 is TGTGCCAGCAGTGAGGGGCAGGGCGGTTCACCCCTCCACTTT. The V gene is TRBV6-4, the J gene TRBJ1-6; TRBD1 is a possible D gene (5 bases). From germline, CDR1 is MRHNA and CDR2 SNTAGT. Trimming removed 3 bases at V and 9 bases at J, with 12 bases between. The CDR3 extends over 14 amino acids.